The 13 T cell receptor beta chains reported below all come from one sample, sequenced in a study of CD8 T cells in Susac syndrome. RNA, at about 0.45 to 1 ug, was reverse transcribed with random hexamers. TCRdb analysed the immunoSEQ multiplex PCR reads with MiXCR anew, one entry per CDR3 protein. Found here are 180,000 or so distinct CDR3 sequences, about 94% of them singletons; the top ten hold about 0.13%. Sequences were obtained from CD4+ T cells from PBMCs. These TCRs come from a human donor in good health.

The V gene is TRBV7-3, the J gene TRBJ1-1, with 9 nucleotides matching TRBD1. Per germline, CDR1 SGHTA and CDR2 FQGTGA. V lost 5 bases, J lost 7 bases, and 8 bases stayed unmatched. The CDR3 totals 14 residues. Written as DNA, the CDR3 is TGTGCCAGCAGCCCGGGACAGGGTTATGGTGAAGCTTTCTTT. This sequence encodes CASSPGQGYGEAFF.

V gene TRBV7-8 combines with J gene TRBJ2-7; 8 bases map to TRBD1. Germline-derived CDR1 and CDR2 are SGHVS and FQNEAQ. V was pared by 0 bases and J by 7 bases, with 11 bases of the junction left unmatched. The length of the CDR3 is 16 residues. The DNA for the CDR3 is TGTGCCAGCAGCTTAGCCGTTTGGCAGGGGGCCAGGGAGCAGTACTTC. It encodes CASSLAVWQGAREQYF.

The genes are TRBV19 and TRBJ2-1; D may be TRBD1 or TRBD2 (7 bases each). The length of the CDR3 is 15 residues. The V gene lost 9 bases and the J gene lost 12 bases, with 27 bases spanning the gap. CDR1 is LNHDA, CDR2 SQIVND, per germline (reference sequence). The CDR3 loop reads CASREDRPYPLRQFF. The CDR3 DNA reads TGTGCCAGCCGGGAGGACAGGCCCTACCCCCTAAGGCAGTTCTTC.

The genes are TRBV20-1 and TRBJ1-2, with D perhaps matching TRBD1 (5 bases). CDR1 and CDR2 (germline): DFQATT, SNEGSKA (reference sequence). This CDR3 has 13 amino acids. V gave up 6 bases and J gave up 1 base, with 12 bases separating them. For the CDR3, the DNA is TGCAGTGCACCGAAGACAGTTAACTATGGCTACACCTTC. Translated: CSAPKTVNYGYTF.

This chain connects TRBV28 to TRBJ2-3, with TRBD2 matching 8 bases. J lost 7 bases, V lost 6 bases, and 6 bases had no gene match. Germline V gene lookup returns CDR1 MDHEN and CDR2 SYDVKM. The CDR3 covers 13 residues. Here the CDR3 DNA reads TGTGCCAGCAGCCCGGGGGGGCGGAATACGCAGTATTTT. It specifies CASSPGGRNTQYF.

This clonotype has a handful of counts. The gene calls are TRBV3-1 and TRBJ1-3; D gene ambiguous. Trimming stripped 4 bases from V and 0 bases from J, with 1 base between. The germline V gene has CDR1 LGHDT and CDR2 YNNKEL (reference sequence). This CDR3 is built from 12 residues. The CDR3 bases are TGTGCCAGCAGCCCCTCTGGAAACACCATATATTTT. The encoded protein is CASSPSGNTIYF.

The CDR3 region is CASRASGSSYTF. The CDR3 nucleotides are TGTGCCAGCAGAGCTTCCGGGAGCAGCTACACCTTC. The chain links TRBV6-5 to TRBJ1-2; D call uncertain. V shed 6 bases and J shed 9 bases, with 14 bases lying between them. CDR1 and CDR2 (germline): MNHEY, SVGAGI. The CDR3 loop spans 12 amino acids.

The V gene is TRBV5-4, the J gene TRBJ2-1, with D perhaps matching TRBD1 (6 bases). Germline V CDR1 and CDR2: SGHNT, YYREEE (reference sequence). The V and J ends lost 4 bases and 5 bases respectively, with 10 bases between them. This CDR3 is 13 amino acids long. This CDR3 reads CASSRRTDNEQFF. As DNA, the CDR3 is TGTGCCAGCAGCAGAAGGACAGACAATGAGCAGTTCTTC.

The chain combines TRBV29-1 with TRBJ1-2; the D is unclear. Germline CDR1 SQVTM, CDR2 ANQGSEA. Trimming left V 5 bases short and J 4 bases short, with 11 bases between. The CDR3 sequence is 12 residues long. Here the CDR3 reads CSVYKVSYGYTF. The CDR3 bases are TGCAGCGTTTACAAAGTCTCCTATGGCTACACCTTC. The full variable domain, with the rest looked up from reference TRBV29-1 and TRBJ1-2, is SAVISQKPSRDICQRGTSLTIQCQVDSQVTMMFWYRQQPGQSLTLIATANQGSEATYESGFVIDKFPISRPNLTFSTLTVSNMSPEDSSIYLCSVYKVSYGYTFGSGTRLTVV.

A single count supports this clonotype. The V call is TRBV2, the J call TRBJ2-5; D is uncertain. Between the trimmed V and J ends, which lost 4 bases and 10 bases, there was a span of 10 bases. CDR3 length: 11 amino acids. Germline CDR1 and CDR2: SNHLY and FYNNEI. The CDR3 bases are TGTGCCAGCAGTGCGGACGCATACCAGTACTTC. As protein: CASSADAYQYF.

In this sample, this clonotype turned up once. This sequence joins TRBV29-1 and TRBJ2-7, with no clear D. V was cut by 6 bases and J by 1 base, with 10 bases left in between. The CDR3 spans 12 residues. Germline values: CDR1 SQVTM, CDR2 ANQGSEA. The CDR3 sequence: CSVYTASYEQYF. The CDR3 DNA is TGCAGCGTCTATACCGCATCCTACGAGCAGTACTTC.

The J gene is TRBJ2-1, the V gene TRBV25-1; 8 nucleotides agree with TRBD1. This CDR3 contains 15 residues. CDR1 is MGHDK and CDR2 is SYGVNS in the germline V gene. Germline trimming cut 8 bases from V and 4 bases from J; bases unmatched to any gene: 10. CDR3 region: CASQRDRGGYNEQFF. CDR3 nucleotide sequence: TGTGCCAGCCAACGTGACAGGGGCGGGTACAATGAGCAGTTCTTC.

This chain connects TRBV2 to TRBJ2-2; D ambiguous. The V gene's germline CDR1 is SNHLY and CDR2 FYNNEI. This CDR3 is 13 amino acids long. Trimming left V 0 bases short and J 8 bases short, with 7 bases between. The chain's CDR3 is CASSEAGQGELFF. In DNA form, the CDR3 reads TGTGCCAGCAGTGAAGCAGGGCAGGGGGAGCTGTTTTTT.